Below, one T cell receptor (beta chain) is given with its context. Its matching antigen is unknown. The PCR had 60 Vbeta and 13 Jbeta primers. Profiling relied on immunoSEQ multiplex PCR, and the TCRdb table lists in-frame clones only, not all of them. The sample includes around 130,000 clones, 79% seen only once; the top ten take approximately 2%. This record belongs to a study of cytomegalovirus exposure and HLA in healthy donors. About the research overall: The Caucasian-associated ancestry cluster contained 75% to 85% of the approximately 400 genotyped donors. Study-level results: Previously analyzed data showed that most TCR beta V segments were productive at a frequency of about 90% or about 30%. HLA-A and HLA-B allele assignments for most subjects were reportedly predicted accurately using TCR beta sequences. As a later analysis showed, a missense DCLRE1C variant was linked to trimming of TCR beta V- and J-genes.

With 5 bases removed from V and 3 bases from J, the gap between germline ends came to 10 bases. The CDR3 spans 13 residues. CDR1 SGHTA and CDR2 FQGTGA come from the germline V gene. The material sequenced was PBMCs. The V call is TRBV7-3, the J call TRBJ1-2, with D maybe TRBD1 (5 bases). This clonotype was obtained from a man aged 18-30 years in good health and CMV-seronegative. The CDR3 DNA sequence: TGTGCCAGCAGCCCAGGGTCTTACTATGGCTACACCTTC. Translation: CASSPGSYYGYTF.